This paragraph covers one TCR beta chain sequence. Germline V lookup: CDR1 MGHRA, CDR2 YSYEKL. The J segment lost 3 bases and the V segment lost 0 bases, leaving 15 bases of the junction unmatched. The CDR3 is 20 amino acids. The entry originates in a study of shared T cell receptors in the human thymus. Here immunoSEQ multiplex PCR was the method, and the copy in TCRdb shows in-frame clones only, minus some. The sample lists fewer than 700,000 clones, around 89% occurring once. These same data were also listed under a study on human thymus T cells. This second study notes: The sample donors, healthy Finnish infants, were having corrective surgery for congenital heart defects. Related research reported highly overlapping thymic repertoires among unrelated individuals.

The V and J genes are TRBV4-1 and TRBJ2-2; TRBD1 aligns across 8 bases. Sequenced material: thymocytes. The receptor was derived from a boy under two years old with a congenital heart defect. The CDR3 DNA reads TGCGCCAGCAGCCAAGAGGGTCCCCCTCCCGGGACAGGCTACACCGGGGAGCTGTTTTTT. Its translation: CASSQEGPPPGTGYTGELFF.